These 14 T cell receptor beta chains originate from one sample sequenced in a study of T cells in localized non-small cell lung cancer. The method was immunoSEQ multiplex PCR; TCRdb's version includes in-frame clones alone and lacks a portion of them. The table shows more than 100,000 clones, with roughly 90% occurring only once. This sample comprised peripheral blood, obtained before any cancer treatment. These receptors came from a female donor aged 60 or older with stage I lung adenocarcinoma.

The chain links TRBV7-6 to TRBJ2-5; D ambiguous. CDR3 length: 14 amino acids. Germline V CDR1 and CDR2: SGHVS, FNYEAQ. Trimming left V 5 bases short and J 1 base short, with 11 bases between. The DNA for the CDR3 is TGTGCCAGCAGCCCGGTGAACCTCCAAGAGACCCAGTACTTC. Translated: CASSPVNLQETQYF. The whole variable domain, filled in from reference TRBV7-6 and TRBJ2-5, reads GAGVSQSPRYKVTKRGQDVALRCDPISGHVSLYWYRQALGQGPEFLTYFNYEAQQDKSGLPNDRFSAERPEGSISTLTIQRTEQRDSAMYRCASSPVNLQETQYFGPGTRLLVL.

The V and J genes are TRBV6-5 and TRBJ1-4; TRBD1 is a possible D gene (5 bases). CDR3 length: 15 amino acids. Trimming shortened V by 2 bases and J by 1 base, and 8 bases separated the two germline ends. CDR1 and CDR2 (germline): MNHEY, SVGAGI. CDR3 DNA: TGTGCCAGCAGTTACAGGGGAGTAACTAATGAAAAACTGTTTTTT. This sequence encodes CASSYRGVTNEKLFF.

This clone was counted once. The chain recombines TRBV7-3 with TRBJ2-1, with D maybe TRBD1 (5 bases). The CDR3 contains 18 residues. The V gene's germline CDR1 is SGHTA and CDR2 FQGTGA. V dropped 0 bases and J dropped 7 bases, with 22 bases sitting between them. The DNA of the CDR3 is TGTGCCAGCAGCTTAACGGGCGGAAGCACAGGCCTGTTAAATGAGCAGTTCTTC. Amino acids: CASSLTGGSTGLLNEQFF. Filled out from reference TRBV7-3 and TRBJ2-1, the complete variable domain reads GAGVSQTPSNKVTEKGKYVELRCDPISGHTALYWYRQSLGQGPEFLIYFQGTGAADDSGLPNDRFFAVRPEGSVSTLKIQRTERGDSAVYLCASSLTGGSTGLLNEQFFGPGTRLTVL.

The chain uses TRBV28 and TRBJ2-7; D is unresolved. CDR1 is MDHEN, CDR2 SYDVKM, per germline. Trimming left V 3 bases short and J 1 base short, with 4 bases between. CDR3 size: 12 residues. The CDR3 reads CASSFPSYEQYF. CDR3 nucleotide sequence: TGTGCCAGCAGTTTCCCATCCTACGAGCAGTACTTC. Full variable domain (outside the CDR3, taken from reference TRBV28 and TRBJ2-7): DVKVTQSSRYLVKRTGEKVFLECVQDMDHENMFWYRQDPGLGLRLIYFSYDVKMKEKGDIPEGYSVSREKKERFSLILESASTNQTSMYLCASSFPSYEQYFGPGTRLTVT.

The CDR3 nucleotides are TGTGCCAGCAGTTCCCCTACGGACCCCGGGGGCTACACCTTC. Its protein product is CASSSPTDPGGYTF. The chain carries TRBV27 and TRBJ1-2; D gene ambiguous. V lost 4 bases and J lost 8, with 17 bases in between. Germline CDR1 reads MNHEY; CDR2 reads SMNVEV (reference sequence). This CDR3 contains 14 residues.

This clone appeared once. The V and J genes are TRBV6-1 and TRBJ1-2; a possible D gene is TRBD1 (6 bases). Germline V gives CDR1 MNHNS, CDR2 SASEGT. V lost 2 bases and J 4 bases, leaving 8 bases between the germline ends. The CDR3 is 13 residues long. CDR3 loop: CASSERTVYGYTF. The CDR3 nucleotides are TGTGCCAGCAGTGAACGGACAGTCTATGGCTACACCTTC.

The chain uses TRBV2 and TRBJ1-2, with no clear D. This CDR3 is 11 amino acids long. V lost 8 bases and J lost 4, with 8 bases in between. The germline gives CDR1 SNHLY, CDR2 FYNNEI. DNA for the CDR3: TGTGCCAGCTTGGGTACCTATGGCTACACCTTC. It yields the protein CASLGTYGYTF.

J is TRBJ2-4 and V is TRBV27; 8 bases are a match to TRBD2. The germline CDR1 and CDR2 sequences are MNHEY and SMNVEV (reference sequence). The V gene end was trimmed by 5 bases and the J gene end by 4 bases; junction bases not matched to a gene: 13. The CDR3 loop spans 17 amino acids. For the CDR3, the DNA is TGTGCCAGCAGTCCTTCCTTGGAGCGGGAGACAAAAAACATTCAGTACTTC. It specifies CASSPSLERETKNIQYF.

The CDR3 nucleotides are TGCGCCAGCAGTCAATCCACCGGGACACAAGAGACCCAGTACTTC. This encodes CASSQSTGTQETQYF. The chain combines TRBV23-1 with TRBJ2-5, with D maybe TRBD1 (6 bases). TRBV23-1 is labeled an ORF, and its function is uncertain. V was pared by 0 bases and J by 2 bases, with 10 bases between. The CDR3 totals 15 residues.

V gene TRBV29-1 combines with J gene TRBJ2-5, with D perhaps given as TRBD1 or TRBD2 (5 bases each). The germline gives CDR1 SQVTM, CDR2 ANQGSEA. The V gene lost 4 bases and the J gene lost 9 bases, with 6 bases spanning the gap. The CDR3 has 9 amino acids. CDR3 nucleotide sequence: TGCAGCGTTGGAGGGGCCCAGTACTTC. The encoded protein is CSVGGAQYF.

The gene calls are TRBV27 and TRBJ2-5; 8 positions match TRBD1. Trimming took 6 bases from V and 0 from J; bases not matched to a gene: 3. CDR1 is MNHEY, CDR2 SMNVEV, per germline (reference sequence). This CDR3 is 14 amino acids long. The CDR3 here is CASSSRGHQETQYF. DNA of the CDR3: TGTGCCAGCAGCAGCAGGGGGCACCAAGAGACCCAGTACTTC.

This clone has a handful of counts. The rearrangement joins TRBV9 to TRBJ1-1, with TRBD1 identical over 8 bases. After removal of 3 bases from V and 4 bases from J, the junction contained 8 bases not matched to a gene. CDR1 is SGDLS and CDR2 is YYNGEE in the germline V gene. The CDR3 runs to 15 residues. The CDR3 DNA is TGTGCCAGCAGCGCCTGGACAGGGTTGAGCACTGAAGCTTTCTTT. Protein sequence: CASSAWTGLSTEAFF.

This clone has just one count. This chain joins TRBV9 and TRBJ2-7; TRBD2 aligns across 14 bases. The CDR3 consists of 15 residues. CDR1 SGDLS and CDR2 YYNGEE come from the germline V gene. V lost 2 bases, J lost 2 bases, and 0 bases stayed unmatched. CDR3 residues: CASSVGLAGAYEQYF. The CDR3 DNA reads TGTGCCAGCAGCGTGGGACTAGCGGGGGCCTACGAGCAGTACTTC.

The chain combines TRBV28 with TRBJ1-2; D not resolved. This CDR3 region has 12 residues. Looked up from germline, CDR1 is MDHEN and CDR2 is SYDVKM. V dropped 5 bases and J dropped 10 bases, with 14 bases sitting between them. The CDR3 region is CASSLRGEDYTF. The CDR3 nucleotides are TGTGCCAGCAGTCTCCGAGGTGAAGACTACACCTTC.